The rows below give T cell receptor beta chains drawn from one sample of a study of cytomegalovirus exposure and HLA in healthy donors. TCRdb's table, derived via immunoSEQ multiplex PCR, lists solely in-frame clones and lacks some. The profile covers roughly 100,000 clones, with more than 80% appearing a single time and about 3.7% taken by the ten largest. The sequencing input was PBMCs. Every receptor here comes from a young man in good health and CMV-seronegative. CDR3s include the opening cysteine and the closing phenylalanine or tryptophan. D genes are given only for firm matches.

V gene: TRBV7-9
D gene: .
J gene: TRBJ2-6
CDR3 protein: CASSFPIGANVLTF

V gene: TRBV5-3
D gene: TRBD2
J gene: TRBJ2-5
CDR3 protein: CARSSRGGETQYF

V gene: TRBV11-2
D gene: .
J gene: TRBJ1-4
CDR3 protein: CASSLDRAEKLFF

V gene: TRBV10-3
D gene: TRBD1
J gene: TRBJ2-5
CDR3 protein: CAISESKGTGGRETQYF

V gene: TRBV19
D gene: .
J gene: TRBJ1-1
CDR3 protein: CASSMANTEAFF

V gene: TRBV7-3
D gene: TRBD1
J gene: TRBJ2-1
CDR3 protein: CASSLRPQGAGYNEQFF

V gene: TRBV5-1
D gene: TRBD2
J gene: TRBJ2-7
CDR3 protein: CASSPSGLAGGQSSYEQYF

V gene: TRBV4-2
D gene: TRBD2
J gene: TRBJ2-1
CDR3 protein: CASSQDLGAGGYNEQFF

V gene: TRBV7-9
D gene: TRBD1
J gene: TRBJ2-1
CDR3 protein: CASSFRGPAVGYNEQFF

V gene: TRBV7-9
D gene: .
J gene: TRBJ2-3
CDR3 protein: CASSRDTQYF

V gene: TRBV29-1
D gene: .
J gene: TRBJ2-1
CDR3 protein: CSVGTGTGGNEQFF

V gene: TRBV18
D gene: TRBD2
J gene: TRBJ2-1
CDR3 protein: CASSPGSGTSGIIRFF